The rows below give T cell receptor beta chains drawn from one sample of a study of Ad26.COV2.S vaccination and SARS-CoV-2 variants. TCRdb's copy holds only in-frame clones and misses some; the assay was immunoSEQ multiplex PCR. Altogether a few hundred thousand clones are present, 80% to 95% being singletons, with the ten largest covering 12%. The sample in question was peripheral blood, obtained in a trial of Ad26.COV2.S vaccine versus placebo. All receptors derive from a person aged 18-60 years who received the Ad26.COV2.S COVID-19 vaccine or a placebo. CDR3s include the opening cysteine and the closing phenylalanine or tryptophan. A D gene is named only where the DNA matches it firmly. The size field is filled for only some rows; it gives once, few, many or a size class.

>.|.|TRBV9|TRBJ1-1
TGTGCCAGCAGCGTAGATCCGGGGAGGAACACTGAAGCTTTCTTT
CASSVDPGRNTEAFF
>.|.|TRBV28|TRBJ2-7
TGTGCCAGCAGCTCCGGACAGTACTCCTACGAGCAGTACTTC
CASSSGQYSYEQYF
>.|.|TRBV28|TRBJ1-2
TGTGCCAGCAGTACCTCTTACTATGGCTACACCTTC
CASSTSYYGYTF
>TRBD2|.|TRBV7-9|TRBJ2-1
TGTGCCAGCGGCGGACTAGCGGGAATCTACAATGAGCAGTTCTTC
CASGGLAGIYNEQFF
>.|.|TRBV29-1|TRBJ1-3
TGCAGCGTTGAACTGTCCTCTGGAAACACCATATATTTT
CSVELSSGNTIYF
>TRBD2|.|TRBV18|TRBJ2-7
TGTGCCAGCTCACCACAGGGGAGGGCCTACGAGCAGTACTTC
CASSPQGRAYEQYF
>.|.|TRBV10-1|TRBJ2-1
TGCGCCAGCAGTGAGTCAACGGGAGAGCGGTCCTACAATGAGCAGTTCTTC
CASSESTGERSYNEQFF
>.|.|TRBV9|TRBJ2-7
TGTGCCAGCAGCGTAGCTCCGGGACCCAACTTGTACGAGCAGTACTTC
CASSVAPGPNLYEQYF
>TRBD1|.|TRBV2|TRBJ2-7
TGTGCCAGCAAGGCCGAGACAGGGAGTCGCGAGCAGTACTTC
CASKAETGSREQYF
>.|.|TRBV18|TRBJ2-5
TGTGCCAGCTCAGATAGCGGAGAGACCCAGTACTTC
CASSDSGETQYF
>.|.|TRBV11-2|TRBJ1-1
TGTGCCAGCAGCCCGGGGGGGAACACTGAAGCTTTCTTT
CASSPGGNTEAFF
>TRBD2|few|TRBV6-2/TRBV6-3|TRBJ2-3
TGTGCCAGCAGTTATTCTGCGGGAGGGGCAGATACGCAGTATTTT
CASSYSAGGADTQYF
>.|.|TRBV3-1/TRBV3-2|TRBJ2-1
TGTGCCAGCAGCCAAGAACCTAGCTCCTACAATGAGCAGTTCTTC
CASSQEPSSYNEQFF
>.|.|TRBV30|TRBJ1-3
TGTGCCTGGAGTGTACGGGACCACGGAAACACCATATATTTT
CAWSVRDHGNTIYF
>.|.|TRBV5-4|TRBJ1-6
TGTGCCAGCAGCAGGGGAGGGATAAGTAATTCACCCCTCCACTTT
CASSRGGISNSPLHF
>TRBD1|.|TRBV7-2|TRBJ1-1
TGTGCCAGCAGCTACCAAACAGGGGGCGCTTTCTTT
CASSYQTGGAFF
>.|.|TRBV5-6|TRBJ1-4
TGTGCCAGCACCGCAACGGCCACAACTAATGAAAAACTGTTTTTT
CASTATATTNEKLFF
>.|once|TRBV4-3|TRBJ1-5
TGCGCCAGCAGCCAGGAACAGGGCGCGCCGGGGCCCCAGCATTTT
CASSQEQGAPGPQHF
>TRBD1|once|TRBV18|TRBJ2-7
TGTGCCAGCTCACCGACAGGGGGGAACTCCTACGAGCAGTACTTC
CASSPTGGNSYEQYF
>.|.|TRBV12-3/TRBV12-4|TRBJ1-5
TGTGCCAGCAGTCCCGCAGGCGATCAGCCCCAGCATTTT
CASSPAGDQPQHF
>TRBD2|.|TRBV11-2|TRBJ2-3
TGTGCCAGCAGCTTAGCGGGAGGGCCAGATACGCAGTATTTT
CASSLAGGPDTQYF
>.|.|TRBV9|TRBJ1-1
TGTGCCAGCAGCGTAGTCCAGGGCAACACTGAAGCTTTCTTT
CASSVVQGNTEAFF
>.|few|TRBV10-2|TRBJ2-7
TGCGCCACCAGTGAAAGGGGCCCCTACGAGCAGTACTTC
CATSERGPYEQYF
>.|.|TRBV5-1|TRBJ2-5
TGCGCCAGCAGCCCTGGTGGGGGAGTGGGGAGAGAGACCCAGTACTTC
CASSPGGGVGRETQYF
>.|.|TRBV4-3|TRBJ2-4
TGCGCCAGCAGCCAAACTCACGGACCGAGACCCGAACTAGCCAAAAACATTCAGTACTTC
CASSQTHGPRPELAKNIQYF
>TRBD1|.|TRBV28|TRBJ1-3
TGTGCCAGCAGTACCTGGGACAGCGGCTCTGGAAACACCATATATTTT
CASSTWDSGSGNTIYF
>.|.|TRBV9|TRBJ2-7
TGTGCCAGCAGCGTAGATGCGGACAGCTCCTACGAGCAGTACTTC
CASSVDADSSYEQYF
>.|.|TRBV5-5|TRBJ1-3
TGTGCCAGCCGCCTTGCCGGGACACCTGGAAACACCATATATTTT
CASRLAGTPGNTIYF
>.|once|TRBV6-5|TRBJ1-3
TGTGCCAGCAGTTACTCGGGAGGGACGGGAGGAAACACCATATATTTT
CASSYSGGTGGNTIYF
>TRBD1|.|TRBV30|TRBJ1-2
TGTGCCTGGAGTCTCGGGACAGGACGTTATGGCTACACCTTC
CAWSLGTGRYGYTF
>TRBD2|.|TRBV7-9|TRBJ2-1
TGTGCCAGCAGCCCCGTGGGCGGGGGGAATAATGAGCAGTTCTTC
CASSPVGGGNNEQFF
>TRBD1|.|TRBV7-9|TRBJ2-7
TGTGCCAGCAGCGGGGACAGGGGAGAGACCTACGAGCAGTACTTC
CASSGDRGETYEQYF
>TRBD2|.|TRBV5-1|TRBJ2-7
TGCGCCAGCAGCTCGGGACTAGCGGGAAGGCACTACGAGCAGTACTTC
CASSSGLAGRHYEQYF
>.|once|TRBV7-2|TRBJ1-2
TGTGCCAGCAGCCCCGATAGGGGACTTAACTATGGCTACACCTTC
CASSPDRGLNYGYTF
>.|.|TRBV4-3|TRBJ2-7
TGCGCCAGCAGCCAAGATCGAGGGGGGATATTCTACGAGCAGTACTTC
CASSQDRGGIFYEQYF
>.|.|TRBV28|TRBJ2-1
TGTGCCAGCAGTTTCCCGAGCTCCTACAATGAGCAGTTCTTC
CASSFPSSYNEQFF
>TRBD2|.|TRBV4-1|TRBJ2-3
TGCGCCAGCAGCCAAGGGTGGGCTAGCGGGGCAAGCACAGATACGCAGTATTTT
CASSQGWASGASTDTQYF
>.|.|TRBV5-1|TRBJ2-1
TGCGCCAGCAGCCCCCCGAGCGATGAGCAGTTCTTC
CASSPPSDEQFF
>TRBD1|.|TRBV28|TRBJ2-7
TGTGCCAGCAGTTTGACAGGGGGAACACGGTACGAGCAGTACTTC
CASSLTGGTRYEQYF
>.|.|TRBV7-9|TRBJ1-1
TGTGCCAGCAGCTTAGACACGGAAGCTTTCTTT
CASSLDTEAFF
>TRBD2|.|TRBV9|TRBJ2-5
TGTGCCAGCAGCCTCCTGGGCGGGAGGGAAGAGACCCAGTACTTC
CASSLLGGREETQYF
>.|.|TRBV5-1|TRBJ2-1
TGCGCCAGCAGTAGGGATAGCGGATACAATGAGCAGTTCTTC
CASSRDSGYNEQFF
>.|.|TRBV4-1|TRBJ2-3
TGCGCCAGCAGCCAAGAGGCAACCGGGGGCACAGATACGCAGTATTTT
CASSQEATGGTDTQYF
>.|.|TRBV20-1|TRBJ2-7
TGCAGTGCTAGTTCAGGGGGGGAGCAGTACTTC
CSASSGGEQYF
>.|.|TRBV10-3|TRBJ1-2
TGTGCCATCAGTGAGTCGGTCACCACGAGTGATGGCTACACCTTC
CAISESVTTSDGYTF
>.|once|TRBV7-2|TRBJ2-7
TGTGCCAGCAGCTTAGACATGGGGCAGTACTTC
CASSLDMGQYF
>.|.|TRBV30|TRBJ1-3
TGTGCCTGGAGTGTTACCTCTGGAAACACCATATATTTT
CAWSVTSGNTIYF
>.|.|TRBV27|TRBJ1-1
TGTGCCAGCAGTCAAAACGGGGGAAGGACTGAAGCTTTCTTT
CASSQNGGRTEAFF
>TRBD2|once|TRBV14|TRBJ2-1
TGTGCCAGCAGCCAAGAGACTAGCGGGTTATACAATGAGCAGTTCTTC
CASSQETSGLYNEQFF
>TRBD1|.|TRBV5-4|TRBJ2-5
TGTGCCAGCAGCCTCCCATTGCAGGGGGTGAGAGAGACCCAGTACTTC
CASSLPLQGVRETQYF
>.|.|TRBV9|TRBJ2-7
TGTGCCAGCAGCTCTTACGAGGGATCCTACGAGCAGTACTTC
CASSSYEGSYEQYF
>TRBD2|.|TRBV9|TRBJ2-1
TGTGCCAGCAGCGAGGTGGAGTGGACTAGGATTCTGTTCTTC
CASSEVEWTRILFF
>.|.|TRBV4-3|TRBJ2-2
TGCGCCAGCAGCCATTCTCAGAACACCGGGGAGCTGTTTTTT
CASSHSQNTGELFF
>.|.|TRBV27|TRBJ1-1
TGTGCCAGCAGTTACCGGGAGAACACTGAAGCTTTCTTT
CASSYRENTEAFF